Shown below are 26 T cell receptor beta chains from a single sample sequenced in a study of blood T cell repertoires in COVID-19. The table came from immunoSEQ multiplex PCR; TCRdb's copy has only in-frame clones and leaves some out. Among some 100,000 clones listed, more than 70% were seen once. Sequencing was carried out using peripheral blood. These receptors all stem from a woman aged 25 to 39 with acute or convalescent COVID-19.

The chain uses TRBV6-6 and TRBJ1-1; D unresolved. Germline V CDR1 and CDR2: MNHNY, SVGAGI (reference sequence). CDR3 length: 14 residues. With 2 bases removed from V and 5 bases from J, the gap between germline ends came to 12 bases. The CDR3 bases are TGTGCCAGCAGTTACGGTGTCGCGGTGACTGAAGCTTTCTTT. Protein: CASSYGVAVTEAFF.

The V and J genes are TRBV27 and TRBJ1-5; D not certain. The CDR3 runs 14 residues. The ends were cut back, 7 bases at V and 1 base at J, with 11 bases in the middle. CDR1 is MNHEY and CDR2 is SMNVEV in the germline V gene (reference sequence). This CDR3 reads CASTLTRSNQPQHF. The CDR3 DNA sequence: TGTGCCAGCACTCTAACGAGGAGCAATCAGCCCCAGCATTTT.

The chain recombines TRBV19 with TRBJ1-3; 8 positions match TRBD1. Germline CDR1 and CDR2: LNHDA and SQIVND (reference sequence). V shed 5 bases and J 0 bases; nucleotides not matched to a gene: 9. This CDR3 comprises 17 residues. As DNA, the CDR3 is TGTGCCAGTAGTTGGACAGGGAAAGATTACTCTGGAAACACCATATATTTT. It is translated as CASSWTGKDYSGNTIYF.

This rearrangement joins TRBV5-1 to TRBJ1-2; no firm D call. Per germline, CDR1 SGHRS and CDR2 YFSETQ. This CDR3 contains 13 residues. V lost 5 bases, J lost 2 bases, and 10 bases lay in between. The CDR3 loop reads CASRPSGNYGYTF. The CDR3 DNA reads as TGCGCCAGCAGACCCTCAGGCAACTATGGCTACACCTTC.

The rearrangement uses TRBV6-6 and TRBJ1-5; 7 bases map to TRBD1. The CDR3 is 18 residues long. J was trimmed by 0 bases and V by 5 bases; bases with no gene match: 13. Germline lookup yields CDR1 MNHNY and CDR2 SVGAGI (reference sequence). The DNA of the CDR3 is TGTGCCAGCAGTCTTAGGGGGCAGGTTAATTATAGCAATCAGCCCCAGCATTTT. Translated: CASSLRGQVNYSNQPQHF.

The chain joins TRBV11-2 to TRBJ2-6; 7 bases fit TRBD2. The germline V gene encodes CDR1 SGHAT and CDR2 FQNNGV. The V segment lost 3 bases and the J segment 0 bases; nucleotides outside the gene matches: 8. This CDR3 region has 18 residues. CDR3 region: CASSFLAGRVSGANVLTF. The CDR3 nucleotides read TGTGCCAGCAGCTTCCTTGCGGGGAGGGTCTCTGGGGCCAACGTCCTGACTTTC.

The V gene is TRBV29-1, the J gene TRBJ1-2; 11 positions agree with TRBD1. In germline, CDR1 is SQVTM, CDR2 ANQGSEA. The CDR3 is 14 residues long. Trimming removed 5 bases from V and 1 base from J; junction bases left unmatched: 3. In DNA, the CDR3 is TGCAGCGTTAAGGGACAGGGGGGTAACTATGGCTACACCTTC. Protein sequence: CSVKGQGGNYGYTF.

The chain is built from TRBV5-1 and TRBJ1-4, with 8 nucleotides matching TRBD1. CDR3 size: 15 residues. CDR1 and CDR2 (germline): SGHRS, YFSETQ. With V trimmed by 0 bases and J by 5 bases, 3 bases remained unmatched. CDR3 sequence reads: CASSLGQGHNEKLFF. The CDR3 DNA is TGCGCCAGCAGCTTGGGACAGGGGCACAATGAAAAACTGTTTTTT.

The V gene is TRBV30, the J gene TRBJ2-7, with D perhaps TRBD2 (5 bases). CDR1 and CDR2 from the germline V gene are GTSNPN and SVGIG (reference sequence). The ends were cut back, 4 bases at V and 4 bases at J, with 14 bases in the middle. The CDR3 is 13 amino acids. The CDR3 region has the DNA TGTGCCTGGAACGGGGTTTGGGATTACGAGCAGTACTTC. This translates into CAWNGVWDYEQYF. Using reference TRBV30 and TRBJ2-7 for the parts outside the CDR3, the full variable domain is SQTIHQWPATLVQPVGSPLSLECTVEGTSNPNLYWYRQAAGRGLQLLFYSVGIGQISSEVPQNLSASRPQDRQFILSSKKLLLSDSGFYLCAWNGVWDYEQYFGPGTRLTVT.

This clone was picked up one time. The chain's CDR3 is CASSEVLWTPELEDYNEQFF. The DNA for the CDR3 is TGTGCCAGCAGTGAAGTGTTATGGACACCAGAGCTAGAGGACTACAATGAGCAGTTCTTC. This chain joins TRBV6-1 and TRBJ2-1; the D gene is possibly TRBD1 (5 bases). The CDR3 is 20 amino acids. With 1 base removed from V and 3 bases from J, the gap between germline ends came to 25 bases. Germline V gives CDR1 MNHNS, CDR2 SASEGT.

The chain is built from TRBV29-1 and TRBJ2-7, with 10 bases matching TRBD1. The J segment lost 6 bases and the V segment lost 6 bases, leaving 2 bases of the junction unmatched. Per the germline V gene, CDR1 is SQVTM and CDR2 is ANQGSEA. The CDR3 totals 11 residues. The CDR3 loop is CSVDRGSEQYF. The DNA of the CDR3 is TGCAGCGTGGACAGGGGGTCCGAGCAGTACTTC.

This chain uses TRBV13 with TRBJ2-1; the match to TRBD2 covers 15 bases. V dropped 1 base and J dropped 6; count of bases not matched to a gene: 10. The CDR3 has 19 amino acids. Germline loops: CDR1 PRHDT, CDR2 FYEKMQ (reference sequence). This CDR3 reads CASSLAGTSGGPVGNEQFF. In nucleotides, the CDR3 is TGTGCCAGCAGCTTAGCGGGGACTAGCGGGGGGCCAGTAGGCAATGAGCAGTTCTTC.

This sequence joins TRBV7-9 and TRBJ2-7, with a tentative D call TRBD2 (5 bases). V lost 6 bases, J lost 5 bases, and 20 bases lay in between. The germline V gene has CDR1 SEHNR and CDR2 FQNEAQ (reference sequence). The CDR3 totals 15 residues. The CDR3 region is CASSPRVSGWNEQYF. Written as DNA, the CDR3 is TGTGCCAGCAGTCCAAGGGTTTCGGGATGGAACGAGCAGTACTTC.

This chain uses TRBV5-1 with TRBJ1-6; 9 nucleotides line up with TRBD1. V gave up 4 bases and J gave up 10 bases; unmatched junction bases: 9. Germline CDR1 is SGHRS and CDR2 is YFSETQ. CDR3 length: 15 amino acids. CDR3 sequence (DNA): TGCGCCAGCAGCCTGACGACAGGGACAGGGTCACCCCTCCACTTT. It specifies CASSLTTGTGSPLHF. The complete variable domain, with remaining parts taken from reference TRBV5-1 and TRBJ1-6, reads KAGVTQTPRYLIKTRGQQVTLSCSPISGHRSVSWYQQTPGQGLQFLFEYFSETQRNKGNFPGRFSGRQFSNSRSEMNVSTLELGDSALYLCASSLTTGTGSPLHFGNGTRLTVT.

This clone was counted between two and nine times. V is TRBV11-3 and J is TRBJ2-1, with 10 nucleotides matching TRBD2. Germline V lookup: CDR1 SGHNT, CDR2 YENEEA. With V trimmed by 1 base and J by 4 bases, 1 base remained unmatched. The CDR3 spans 15 residues. This CDR3 reads CASSLALAGYNEQFF. CDR3 coding DNA: TGTGCCAGCAGCTTAGCACTAGCGGGGTACAATGAGCAGTTCTTC.

V gene TRBV5-1 combines with J gene TRBJ1-6, with 7 bases lining up with TRBD1. Trimming removed 4 bases from V and 7 bases from J; junction bases left unmatched: 5. Germline CDR1 reads SGHRS; CDR2 reads YFSETQ. There are 14 residues in the CDR3. The CDR3 protein is CASSRDRQNSPLHF. The CDR3 DNA reads as TGCGCCAGCAGCCGGGACAGACAAAATTCACCCCTCCACTTT.

This chain connects TRBV28 to TRBJ2-3, with a weak D call TRBD2 (6 bases). Trimming shortened V by 4 bases and J by 0 bases, and 17 bases separated the two germline ends. The CDR3 totals 17 residues. Germline V gene lookup returns CDR1 MDHEN and CDR2 SYDVKM. The CDR3 sequence: CASSSSWGDASTDTQYF. CDR3 in DNA: TGTGCCAGCAGTTCCTCCTGGGGGGACGCTAGCACAGATACGCAGTATTTT.

The chain recombines TRBV24-1 with TRBJ2-2, with a weak D call TRBD1 (5 bases). V lost 1 base and J lost 5, with 10 bases in between. Germline V gives CDR1 KGHDR, CDR2 SFDVKD. CDR3 length equals 15 residues. CDR3 nucleotides: TGTGCCACCAGTGATTTAAGACCAGGGACCGGGGAGCTGTTTTTT. It specifies CATSDLRPGTGELFF.

This chain connects TRBV4-1 to TRBJ2-1, with TRBD2 matching over 15 bases. V shed 4 bases and J 9 bases; nucleotides not matched to a gene: 4. Germline V gene lookup returns CDR1 MGHRA and CDR2 YSYEKL. The CDR3 loop spans 15 amino acids. In DNA form, the CDR3 reads TGCGCCAGCAGCCTCGGACTAGCGGGGGGGGGTGAGCAGTTCTTC. Translating it yields CASSLGLAGGGEQFF.

The rearrangement joins TRBV5-1 to TRBJ1-1, with TRBD1 as a possible D gene (6 bases). The germline CDR1 and CDR2 sequences are SGHRS and YFSETQ. The CDR3 covers 15 residues. V was cut by 3 bases and J by 6 bases, with 18 bases left in between. In DNA form, the CDR3 reads TGCGCCAGCAGCTCCGAAGTTGGGGGGGCCTCTGAAGCTTTCTTT. Amino acid sequence: CASSSEVGGASEAFF.

The chain links TRBV7-6 to TRBJ2-7; D perhaps matches TRBD1 (6 bases). The CDR3 spans 15 residues. The V and J ends lost 5 bases and 3 bases respectively, with 17 bases between them. In germline, CDR1 is SGHVS, CDR2 FNYEAQ. The CDR3 coding sequence is TGTGCCAGCAGCCGATTCCCTACAGGGAGCTACGAGCAGTACTTC. This encodes CASSRFPTGSYEQYF.

V is TRBV11-2 and J is TRBJ2-7; D perhaps matches TRBD1 (6 bases). Trimming shortened V by 5 bases and J by 3 bases, and 17 bases separated the two germline ends. Per the germline V gene, CDR1 is SGHAT and CDR2 is FQNNGV. The CDR3 covers 15 residues. The CDR3 here is CASSTSTGTNYEQYF. DNA for the CDR3: TGTGCCAGCAGCACTTCCACCGGGACAAACTACGAGCAGTACTTC.

The chain combines TRBV28 with TRBJ2-7; a possible D gene is TRBD1 (5 bases). The CDR3 loop spans 13 amino acids. CDR1 and CDR2 (germline): MDHEN, SYDVKM. The V and J ends lost 0 bases and 6 bases respectively, with 9 bases between them. The CDR3 nucleotides are TGTGCCAGCAGTTTATGGGCAGGGTCCGAGCAGTACTTC. Its protein product is CASSLWAGSEQYF.

The chain is built from TRBV9 and TRBJ1-2; D might be TRBD1 (6 bases). The V end was cut by 0 bases, the J end by 13 bases, with 19 bases between. This CDR3 comprises 14 residues. Germline V gene sequence: CDR1 SGDLS, CDR2 YYNGEE. DNA of the CDR3: TGTGCCAGCAGCGTAGCCGAGGGACAAGAGGCGGGCACCTTC. Protein product: CASSVAEGQEAGTF.

The J gene is TRBJ2-7, the V gene TRBV30; TRBD2 aligns across 14 bases. Germline V gene sequence: CDR1 GTSNPN, CDR2 SVGIG (reference sequence). Trimming removed 3 bases from V and 2 bases from J; junction bases left unmatched: 3. This CDR3 contains 15 residues. CDR3 residues: CAWSRLAGGPYEQYF. CDR3 bases: TGTGCCTGGAGCCGACTAGCGGGGGGGCCCTACGAGCAGTACTTC. Using reference TRBV30 and TRBJ2-7 for the parts outside the CDR3, the full variable domain is SQTIHQWPATLVQPVGSPLSLECTVEGTSNPNLYWYRQAAGRGLQLLFYSVGIGQISSEVPQNLSASRPQDRQFILSSKKLLLSDSGFYLCAWSRLAGGPYEQYFGPGTRLTVT.

The genes are TRBV10-3 and TRBJ2-7; D ambiguous. Trimming removed 1 base from V and 3 bases from J, with 4 bases in between. Germline CDR1 reads ENHRY; CDR2 reads SYGVKD. The CDR3 is made up of 12 amino acids. DNA for the CDR3: TGTGCCATCAGTGAGTTTAACTACGAGCAGTACTTC. Translating it yields CAISEFNYEQYF.